The entry that follows covers one TCR beta chain sequence. In assigning cohorts, the study relied on participant-reported clinical history. Germline V gives CDR1 SGHNT, CDR2 YYREEE (reference sequence). V lost 4 bases, J lost 4 bases, and 8 bases stayed unmatched. The CDR3 extends over 14 amino acids. The data were obtained in a study of blood T cell repertoires in COVID-19. TCRdb keeps only in-frame clones here, not all; method: immunoSEQ multiplex PCR. Seen here are 200,000 to 250,000 clones, 70% to 90% observed once, and the top ten hold roughly 1.6%. The chain combines TRBV5-4 with TRBJ2-7, with 7 bases identical to TRBD1. The source is a woman aged 45-65 years who had recovered from COVID-19. The sample taken for sequencing was PBMCs or T cells enriched from blood (not recorded which). The CDR3 region is CASSPGTAPYEQYF. The CDR3 DNA is TGTGCCAGCAGCCCGGGGACAGCCCCTTACGAGCAGTACTTC.